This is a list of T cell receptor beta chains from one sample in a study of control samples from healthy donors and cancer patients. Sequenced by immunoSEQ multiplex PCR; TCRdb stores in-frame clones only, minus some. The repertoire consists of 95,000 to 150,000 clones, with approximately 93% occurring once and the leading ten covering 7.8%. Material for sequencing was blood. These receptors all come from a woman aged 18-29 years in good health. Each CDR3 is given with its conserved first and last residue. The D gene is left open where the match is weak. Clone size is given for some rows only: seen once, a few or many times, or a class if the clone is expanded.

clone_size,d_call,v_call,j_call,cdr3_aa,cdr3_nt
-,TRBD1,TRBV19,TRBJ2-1,CASSKGQGLEQFF,TGTGCCAGTAGTAAAGGACAGGGTTTGGAGCAGTTCTTC
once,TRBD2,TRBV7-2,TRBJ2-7,CASTKLAGGPPNEQYF,TGTGCCAGCACCAAACTAGCGGGGGGGCCTCCCAACGAGCAGTACTTC
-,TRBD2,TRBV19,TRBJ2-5,CASSDSGLAGETQYF,TGTGCCAGTAGTGATTCGGGACTAGCGGGGGAGACCCAGTACTTC
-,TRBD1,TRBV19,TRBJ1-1,CASSTRDRGLDTEAFF,TGTGCCAGTAGTACACGGGACAGGGGGCTGGACACTGAAGCTTTCTTT
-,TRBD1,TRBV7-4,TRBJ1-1,CASSLARGEAFF,TGTGCCAGCAGCTTAGCCAGGGGGGAAGCTTTCTTT
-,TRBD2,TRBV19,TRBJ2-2,CASSITSGRSPGELFF,TGTGCCAGTAGTATCACTAGCGGGAGGTCCCCAGGGGAGCTGTTTTTT
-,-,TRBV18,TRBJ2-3,CASSRRKLTDTQYF,TGTGCCAGCTCCCGGCGGAAACTCACAGATACGCAGTATTTT
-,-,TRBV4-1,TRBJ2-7,CASSQVLAYEQYF,TGCGCCAGCAGCCAAGTTCTGGCCTACGAGCAGTACTTC
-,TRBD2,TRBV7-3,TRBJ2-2,CASSLGAGGSSTGELFF,TGTGCCAGCAGCTTAGGGGCGGGAGGGTCTTCGACCGGGGAGCTGTTTTTT
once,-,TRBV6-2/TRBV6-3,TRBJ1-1,CASSSLVGRAFF,TGTGCCAGCAGTTCGTTAGTGGGTCGGGCTTTCTTT
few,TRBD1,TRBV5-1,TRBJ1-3,CASSLGTDGNTIYF,TGCGCCAGCAGCCTCGGGACAGACGGAAACACCATATATTTT
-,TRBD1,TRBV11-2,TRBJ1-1,CASSLDRAYNTEAFF,TGTGCCAGCAGCTTGGACAGGGCCTACAACACTGAAGCTTTCTTT
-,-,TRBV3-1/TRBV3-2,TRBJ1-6,CASSQARRRDQFYNSPLHF,TGTGCCAGCAGCCAAGCCAGGAGGCGGGATCAGTTCTATAATTCACCCCTCCACTTT
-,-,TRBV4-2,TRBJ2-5,CASSQWQGRGETQYF,TGTGCCAGCAGCCAGTGGCAGGGGAGGGGAGAGACCCAGTACTTC
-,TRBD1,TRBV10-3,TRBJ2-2,CAIRTRDRGLSGTGELFF,TGTGCCATCAGAACCCGGGACAGGGGGCTATCGGGCACCGGGGAGCTGTTTTTT
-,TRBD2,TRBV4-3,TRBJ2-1,CASSQFRDYVNPSSYNEQFF,TGCGCCAGCAGCCAGTTCCGGGACTACGTTAACCCTAGCTCCTACAATGAGCAGTTCTTC
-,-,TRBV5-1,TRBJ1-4,CASSLQGINEKLFF,TGCGCCAGCAGCTTACAGGGAATTAATGAAAAACTGTTTTTT
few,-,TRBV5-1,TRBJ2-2,CASSLNSLANTGELFF,TGCGCCAGCAGCTTGAACTCCTTGGCGAACACCGGGGAGCTGTTTTTT
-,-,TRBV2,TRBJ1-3,CASSEAFVQSRFSGNTIYF,TGTGCCAGCAGTGAAGCTTTCGTTCAGTCGCGATTCTCTGGAAACACCATATATTTT
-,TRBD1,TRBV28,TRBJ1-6,CASSDDLRDRASPLHF,TGTGCCAGCAGTGATGACCTCCGGGACAGGGCATCACCCCTCCACTTT
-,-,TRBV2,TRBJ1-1,CASSSNKGQGGEAFF,TGTGCCAGCAGTTCGAATAAAGGGCAGGGTGGTGAAGCTTTCTTT
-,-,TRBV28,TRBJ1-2,CASSPRTLLADGYTF,TGTGCCAGCAGTCCTCGGACACTTTTGGCAGATGGCTACACCTTC
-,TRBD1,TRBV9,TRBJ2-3,CASSVSTGKTDTQYF,TGTGCCAGCAGCGTGTCGACAGGGAAAACAGATACGCAGTATTTT
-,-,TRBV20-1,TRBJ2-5,CSGGQETQYF,TGCAGTGGGGGACAAGAGACCCAGTACTTC
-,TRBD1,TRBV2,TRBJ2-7,CASKGTASYEQYF,TGTGCCAGCAAAGGGACAGCCTCCTACGAGCAGTACTTC
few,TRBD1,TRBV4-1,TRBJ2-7,CASSQESGQGAYPYEQYF,TGCGCCAGCAGCCAAGAATCGGGACAGGGGGCGTACCCCTACGAGCAGTACTTC
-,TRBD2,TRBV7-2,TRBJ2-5,CASSPQGTSQETQYF,TGTGCCAGCAGCCCTCAAGGGACTAGCCAAGAGACCCAGTACTTC
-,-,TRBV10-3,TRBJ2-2,CAIHPGDGTGELFF,TGTGCCATCCACCCTGGAGATGGCACCGGGGAGCTGTTTTTT
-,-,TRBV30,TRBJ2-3,CAWRAGRGTQYF,TGTGCCTGGAGGGCAGGGAGAGGGACGCAGTATTTT
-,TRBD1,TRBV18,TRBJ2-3,CASSAGTGALDTQYF,TGTGCCAGCTCTGCCGGGACAGGGGCCTTAGATACGCAGTATTTT
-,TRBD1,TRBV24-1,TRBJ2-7,CATSDRPPRTGRYKRTHEQYF,TGTGCCACCAGTGATCGCCCGCCGAGGACAGGACGCTATAAAAGGACCCACGAGCAGTACTTC
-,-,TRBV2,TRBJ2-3,CASRGTGPDTQYF,TGTGCCAGCCGGGGGACTGGTCCAGATACGCAGTATTTT
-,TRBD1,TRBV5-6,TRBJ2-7,CASSFRDRGSYEQYF,TGTGCCAGCAGCTTTAGGGACAGGGGCTCCTACGAGCAGTACTTC
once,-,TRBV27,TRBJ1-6,CASSPRTGASITPLHF,TGTGCCAGCAGTCCACGGACGGGGGCAAGCATTACACCCCTCCACTTT
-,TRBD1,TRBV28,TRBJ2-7,CASTPGGTGAYEQYF,TGTGCCAGCACCCCTGGAGGGACAGGGGCCTACGAGCAGTACTTC
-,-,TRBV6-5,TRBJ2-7,CASSPSEGYEQYF,TGTGCCAGCAGTCCCTCCGAGGGTTACGAGCAGTACTTC
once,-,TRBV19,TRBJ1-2,CASSRGAGGYTF,TGTGCCAGTAGTCGCGGAGCGGGAGGCTACACCTTC
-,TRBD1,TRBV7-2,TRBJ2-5,CASSFLGGTETQYF,TGTGCCAGCAGCTTTTTAGGGGGCACAGAGACCCAGTACTTC
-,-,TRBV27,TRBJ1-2,CASSPLNSLYGYTF,TGTGCCAGCAGCCCCCTCAATTCCCTCTATGGCTACACCTTC
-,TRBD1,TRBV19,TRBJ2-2,CASSIFRGDRVPGDTGELFF,TGTGCCAGTAGTATTTTCCGGGGGGACAGGGTTCCTGGGGACACCGGGGAGCTGTTTTTT
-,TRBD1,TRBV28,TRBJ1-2,CASSLSPHRGPLGYTF,TGTGCCAGCAGTTTATCCCCTCACAGGGGACCCCTTGGCTACACCTTC
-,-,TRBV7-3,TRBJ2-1,CASSLTLALNEQFF,TGTGCCAGCAGCTTAACTTTGGCTCTTAATGAGCAGTTCTTC
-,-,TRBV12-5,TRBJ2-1,CASGLVLGGGPHEQFF,TGTGCTAGTGGTTTGGTACTAGGGGGAGGGCCCCATGAGCAGTTCTTC